This is a list of T cell receptor beta chains from one sample in a study of identical twins. TCRdb analysed the 5' RACE reads with MiXCR anew, one entry per CDR3 protein. Of about 900,000 distinct CDR3 sequences in the sample, roughly an eighth were seen once. The sample was also linked to a second study, of yellow fever vaccine responses in identical twins.

The sample consisted of PBMCs. Receptor source: a woman between 18 and 30 years old in good health. Each CDR3 is given without its conserved first and last residue. Only part of the rows carry a size: once, few, many, or a class if the clone is expanded.

>14|TRBV7-2|-|TRBJ2-2
ASSTRLAGGSGELF
>12|TRBV12-3/TRBV12-4|many|TRBJ1-6
ASSSGTGGSPLH
>14|TRBV19|-|TRBJ2-2
ASSIRGSSNTGELF
>12|TRBV27|-|TRBJ2-2
ASRSNLGPGELF
>11|TRBV20-1|few|TRBJ1-5
SAIDRSNQPQH
>13|TRBV20-1|-|TRBJ2-5
SAITPRGERETQY
>14|TRBV6-2/TRBV6-3|-|TRBJ2-5
ASSRPTSGYQETQY
>17|TRBV29-1|-|TRBJ2-1
SVEGSRGRDSGRAHEQF
>13|TRBV25-1|few|TRBJ2-2
ASSEDRANTGELF
>15|TRBV29-1|many|TRBJ2-1
SVDHGLRRVNYNEQF
>14|TRBV19|few|TRBJ2-1
ASSIGRSSSYNEQF
>12|TRBV11-1|few|TRBJ1-1
ASSFLDSNTEAF
>14|TRBV20-1|-|TRBJ2-5
SADPPGAVRRETQY
>10|TRBV20-1|-|TRBJ2-5
SARPSLETQY
>14|TRBV12-3/TRBV12-4|many|TRBJ2-3
ASSFFTALSGDTQY
>11|TRBV12-5|few|TRBJ1-1
ASGHRWNTEAF
>12|TRBV12-3/TRBV12-4|few|TRBJ2-2
ASSGDYVTGELF
>12|TRBV5-1|-|TRBJ2-7
ASSGRDNAYEQY
>15|TRBV5-1|-|TRBJ2-5
TSSFGTGGGSQETQY
>12|TRBV3-1|few|TRBJ2-7
ASSQGGLVVEQY
>14|TRBV20-1|-|TRBJ2-1
SARNGLAGLYNEQF
>13|TRBV7-9|few|TRBJ2-7
ASSSTSGQRWEQY
>16|TRBV24-1|many|TRBJ2-2
ATSRPLVSLAGTGELF
>14|TRBV28|-|TRBJ2-2
ASRPLGTGKVGELF
>12|TRBV27|few|TRBJ2-7
ASSYGTTPYEQY
>15|TRBV12-3/TRBV12-4|few|TRBJ2-1
ASSPTLDRNSYNEQF
>13|TRBV2|few|TRBJ2-2
ASNPDGPNTGELF
>16|TRBV28|-|TRBJ2-2
ASSPDPRGGLRAGELF
>16|TRBV11-2|-|TRBJ2-2
ASSFRQKGTSHTGELF
>12|TRBV7-2|many|TRBJ1-4
ASSLDSTNEKLF
>12|TRBV6-2/TRBV6-3|-|TRBJ2-4
ASSPLGGLNIQY
>14|TRBV20-1|few|TRBJ2-2
SAPNQRGGRTGELF
>13|TRBV9|few|TRBJ1-6
ASSPRTGLNSPLH
>9|TRBV6-5|many|TRBJ2-7
ASSYRAEQY
>14|TRBV5-1|-|TRBJ2-4
ASSWGRASAKNIQY
>14|TRBV7-9|few|TRBJ2-2
ASRPGGILNTGELF
>11|TRBV15|few|TRBJ1-1
ATSRTSSSEAF
>18|TRBV20-1|few|TRBJ2-7
SARGSPGLGNSTSAYEQY
>13|TRBV12-3/TRBV12-4|-|TRBJ2-3
ASSSDWGGRDAQY
>10|TRBV20-1|many|TRBJ2-7
SATSGRREQY
>10|TRBV15|few|TRBJ1-1
ATSSRGFEAF
>14|TRBV9|-|TRBJ2-7
ASSVAPTRNGNEQY
>11|TRBV5-1|many|TRBJ1-1
ASSLGQNPEAF